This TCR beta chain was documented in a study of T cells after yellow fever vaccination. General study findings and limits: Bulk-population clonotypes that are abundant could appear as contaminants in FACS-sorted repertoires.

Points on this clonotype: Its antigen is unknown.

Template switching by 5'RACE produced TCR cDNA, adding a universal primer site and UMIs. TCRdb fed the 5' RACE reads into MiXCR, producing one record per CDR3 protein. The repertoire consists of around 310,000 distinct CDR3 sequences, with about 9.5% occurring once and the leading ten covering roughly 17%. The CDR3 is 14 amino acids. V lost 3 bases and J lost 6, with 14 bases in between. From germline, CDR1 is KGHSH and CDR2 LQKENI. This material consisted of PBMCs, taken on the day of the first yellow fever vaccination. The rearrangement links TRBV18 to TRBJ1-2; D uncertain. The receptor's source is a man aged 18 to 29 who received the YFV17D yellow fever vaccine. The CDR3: CASSPASRRDGYTF. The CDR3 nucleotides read TGTGCCAGCTCACCGGCCTCCAGGCGCGATGGCTACACCTTC.